One sample yielded the 4 T cell receptor beta chains listed below, sequenced in a study of blood T cell repertoires in COVID-19. Repertoires were generated with immunoSEQ multiplex PCR, while TCRdb's copy carries only in-frame clones and drops some. The table lists approximately 170,000 clones, about 90% of them singletons. Material: peripheral blood. Source of these receptors: a woman aged 70-85 years with acute or convalescent COVID-19.

The chain carries TRBV7-8 and TRBJ2-2; D is unclear. Germline CDR1 SGHVS, CDR2 FQNEAQ. The CDR3 runs to 13 residues. Deletions cut 1 base from V and 7 bases from J, with 7 bases between. The CDR3 DNA follows: TGTGCCAGCAGCTTAGGTATCGGCGGGGAGCTGTTTTTT. Protein product: CASSLGIGGELFF.

J is TRBJ2-1 and V is TRBV19; a weak D match, TRBD1 (5 bases). The V end lost 1 base, the J end lost 3 bases, and 7 bases lay between the germline ends. The germline CDR1 and CDR2 sequences are LNHDA and SQIVND (reference sequence). The CDR3 consists of 14 residues. CDR3: CASSIGGLYNEQFF. CDR3 coding DNA: TGTGCCAGTAGTATAGGGGGCCTCTACAATGAGCAGTTCTTC.

This clone was recorded only once. The rearrangement links TRBV9 to TRBJ2-7; weak D call: TRBD1 (6 bases). The CDR3 is 14 residues long. The germline gives CDR1 SGDLS, CDR2 YYNGEE. V was trimmed by 4 bases and J by 2 bases, leaving 13 bases between them. For the CDR3, the DNA is TGTGCCAGCAGCCCTATGACAGGCACCTACGAGCAGTACTTC. Protein product: CASSPMTGTYEQYF.

The J gene is TRBJ2-3, the V gene TRBV11-2; possible D gene TRBD2, 7 bases. CDR3 size: 17 residues. Trimming shortened V by 0 bases and J by 3 bases, and 16 bases separated the two germline ends. Germline V gives CDR1 SGHAT, CDR2 FQNNGV. CDR3 coding DNA: TGTGCCAGCAGCTTAGATCTGGCGGGGGCGCGTACAGATACGCAGTATTTT. Its protein product is CASSLDLAGARTDTQYF. Full variable domain (missing parts from reference TRBV11-2 and TRBJ2-3): EAGVAQSPRYKIIEKRQSVAFWCNPISGHATLYWYQQILGQGPKLLIQFQNNGVVDDSQLPKDRFSAERLKGVDSTLKIQPAKLEDSAVYLCASSLDLAGARTDTQYFGPGTRLTVL.